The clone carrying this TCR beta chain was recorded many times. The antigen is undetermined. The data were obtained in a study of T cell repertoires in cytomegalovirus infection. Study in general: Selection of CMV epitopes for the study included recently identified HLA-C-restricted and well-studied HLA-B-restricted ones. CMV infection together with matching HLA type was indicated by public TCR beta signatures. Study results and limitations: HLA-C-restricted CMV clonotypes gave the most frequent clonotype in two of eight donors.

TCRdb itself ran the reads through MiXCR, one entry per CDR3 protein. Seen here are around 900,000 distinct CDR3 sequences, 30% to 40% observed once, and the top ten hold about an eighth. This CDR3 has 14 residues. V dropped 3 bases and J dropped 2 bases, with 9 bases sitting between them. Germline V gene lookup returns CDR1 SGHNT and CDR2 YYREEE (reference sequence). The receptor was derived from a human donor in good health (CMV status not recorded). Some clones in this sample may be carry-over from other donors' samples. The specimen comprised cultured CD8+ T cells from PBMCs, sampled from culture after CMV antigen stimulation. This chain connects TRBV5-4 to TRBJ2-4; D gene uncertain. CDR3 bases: TGTGCCAGCAGCTCGGACCCACCCAAAAACATTCAGTACTTC. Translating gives CASSSDPPKNIQYF.